This T cell receptor beta chain was recorded in a study of shared clonotypes between healthy human individuals. About the study: Every donor yielded three CD4 naive, three CD4 memory, two CD8 naive and one CD8 memory plate.

To note about this clone: The antigen remains undetermined.

Study results and caveats: Estimated clonotype richness was generally higher in naive than memory subsets.

The authors ran the assay at deep level. Replicate sorted-subset PCRs were loaded with around 0.2 ug DNA, tens of thousands of T cell genomes. Repertoires were generated with immunoSEQ multiplex PCR, while TCRdb's copy carries only in-frame clones and drops some. Of hundreds of thousands of clones detected, around 73% appear once; the ten largest clones hold roughly 1.9%. This clonotype originated in a woman under 40 in good health. The sequenced sample consisted of memory CD4+ T cells sorted from blood. The subset: CD45RA-negative fraction.

The CDR3 DNA reads as TGCGCCAGCAGCACCGGGACACCTTCCTACGAGCAGTACTTC. It specifies CASSTGTPSYEQYF. V usage is TRBV5-1 and J usage is TRBJ2-7, with D possibly being TRBD1 (6 bases). Germline lookup yields CDR1 SGHRS and CDR2 YFSETQ. The CDR3 consists of 14 residues. V was pared by 4 bases and J by 1 base, with 12 bases between. Full variable domain (remainder filled in from reference TRBV5-1 and TRBJ2-7): KAGVTQTPRYLIKTRGQQVTLSCSPISGHRSVSWYQQTPGQGLQFLFEYFSETQRNKGNFPGRFSGRQFSNSRSEMNVSTLELGDSALYLCASSTGTPSYEQYFGPGTRLTVT.